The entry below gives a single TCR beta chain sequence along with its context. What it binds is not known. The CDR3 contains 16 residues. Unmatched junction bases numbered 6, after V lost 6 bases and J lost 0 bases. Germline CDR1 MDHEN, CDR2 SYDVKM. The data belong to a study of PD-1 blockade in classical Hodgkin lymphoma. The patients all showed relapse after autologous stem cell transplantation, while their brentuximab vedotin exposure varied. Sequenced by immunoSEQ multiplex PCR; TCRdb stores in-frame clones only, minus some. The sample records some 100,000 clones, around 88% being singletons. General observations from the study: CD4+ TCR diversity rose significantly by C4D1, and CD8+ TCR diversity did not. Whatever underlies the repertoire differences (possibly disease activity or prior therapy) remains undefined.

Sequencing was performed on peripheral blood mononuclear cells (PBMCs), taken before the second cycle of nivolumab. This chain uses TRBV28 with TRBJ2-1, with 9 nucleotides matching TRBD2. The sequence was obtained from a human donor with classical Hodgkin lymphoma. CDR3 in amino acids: CASRPHSGGSYNEQFF. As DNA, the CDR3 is TGTGCCAGCAGACCCCATAGCGGGGGCTCCTACAATGAGCAGTTCTTC.